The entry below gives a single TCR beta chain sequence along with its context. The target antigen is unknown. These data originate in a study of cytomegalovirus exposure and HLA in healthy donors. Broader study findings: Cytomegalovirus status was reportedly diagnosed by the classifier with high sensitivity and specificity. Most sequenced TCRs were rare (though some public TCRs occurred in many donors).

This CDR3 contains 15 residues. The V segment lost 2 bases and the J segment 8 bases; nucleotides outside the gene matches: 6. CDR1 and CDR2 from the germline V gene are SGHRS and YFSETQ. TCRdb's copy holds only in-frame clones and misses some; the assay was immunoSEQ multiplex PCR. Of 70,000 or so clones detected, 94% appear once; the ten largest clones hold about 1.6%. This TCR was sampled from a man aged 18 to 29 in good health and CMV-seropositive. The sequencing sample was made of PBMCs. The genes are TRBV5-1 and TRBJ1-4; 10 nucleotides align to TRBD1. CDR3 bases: TGCGCCAGCAGCTTATCCGGGACAGGGGAAGAAAAACTGTTTTTT. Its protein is CASSLSGTGEEKLFF.